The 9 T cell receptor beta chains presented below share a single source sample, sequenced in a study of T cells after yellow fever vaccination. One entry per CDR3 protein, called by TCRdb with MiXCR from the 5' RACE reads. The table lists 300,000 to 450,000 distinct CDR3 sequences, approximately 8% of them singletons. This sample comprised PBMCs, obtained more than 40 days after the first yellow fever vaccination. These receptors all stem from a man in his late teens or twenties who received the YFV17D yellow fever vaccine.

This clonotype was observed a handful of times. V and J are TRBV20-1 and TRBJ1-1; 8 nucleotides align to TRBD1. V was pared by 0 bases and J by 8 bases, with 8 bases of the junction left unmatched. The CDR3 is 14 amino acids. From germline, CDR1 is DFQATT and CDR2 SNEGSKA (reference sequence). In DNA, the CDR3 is TGCAGTGCTAGAGAAAGACACAGGGGGTCCGAAGCTTTCTTT. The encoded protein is CSARERHRGSEAFF.

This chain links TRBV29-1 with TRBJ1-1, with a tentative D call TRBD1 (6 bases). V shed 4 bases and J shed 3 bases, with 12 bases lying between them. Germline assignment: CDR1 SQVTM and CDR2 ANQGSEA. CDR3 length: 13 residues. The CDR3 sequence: CSVAQGLDTEAFF. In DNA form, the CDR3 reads TGCAGCGTTGCCCAGGGGCTCGACACTGAAGCTTTCTTT.

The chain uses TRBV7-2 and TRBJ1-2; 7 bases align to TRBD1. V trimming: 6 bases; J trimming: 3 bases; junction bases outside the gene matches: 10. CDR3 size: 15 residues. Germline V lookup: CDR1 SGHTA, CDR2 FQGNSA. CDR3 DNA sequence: TGTGCCAGCAGTGTTCCAGGGGGTTGGGACTATGGCTACACCTTC. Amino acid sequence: CASSVPGGWDYGYTF. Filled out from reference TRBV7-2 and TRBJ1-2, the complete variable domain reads GAGVSQSPSNKVTEKGKDVELRCDPISGHTALYWYRQSLGQGLEFLIYFQGNSAPDKSGLPSDRFSAERTGGSVSTLTIQRTQQEDSAVYLCASSVPGGWDYGYTFGSGTRLTVV.

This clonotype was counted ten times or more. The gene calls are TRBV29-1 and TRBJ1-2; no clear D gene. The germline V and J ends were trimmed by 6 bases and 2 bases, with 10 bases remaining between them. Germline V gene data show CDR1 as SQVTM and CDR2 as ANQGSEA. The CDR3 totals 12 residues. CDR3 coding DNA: TGCAGCGTCGTGCTGGGAAACTATGGCTACACCTTC. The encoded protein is CSVVLGNYGYTF.

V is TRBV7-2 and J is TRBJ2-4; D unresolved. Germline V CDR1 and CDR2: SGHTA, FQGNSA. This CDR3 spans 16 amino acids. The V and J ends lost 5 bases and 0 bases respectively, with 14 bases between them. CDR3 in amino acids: CASSPPLAVAKNIQYF. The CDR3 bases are TGTGCCAGCAGCCCCCCACTGGCAGTAGCCAAAAACATTCAGTACTTC. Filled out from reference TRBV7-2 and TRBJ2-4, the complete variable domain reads GAGVSQSPSNKVTEKGKDVELRCDPISGHTALYWYRQSLGQGLEFLIYFQGNSAPDKSGLPSDRFSAERTGGSVSTLTIQRTQQEDSAVYLCASSPPLAVAKNIQYFGAGTRLSVL.

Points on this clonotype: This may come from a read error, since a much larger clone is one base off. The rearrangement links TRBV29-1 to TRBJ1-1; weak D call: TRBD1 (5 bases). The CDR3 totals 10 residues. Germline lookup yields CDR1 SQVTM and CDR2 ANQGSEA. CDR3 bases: TGCAGCGTTATGGGGCATGAATCTTTCTTT. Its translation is CSVMGHESFF.

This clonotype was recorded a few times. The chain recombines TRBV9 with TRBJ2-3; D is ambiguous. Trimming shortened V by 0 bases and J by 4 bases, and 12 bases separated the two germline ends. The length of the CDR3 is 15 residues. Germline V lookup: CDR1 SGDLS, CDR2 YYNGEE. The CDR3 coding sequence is TGTGCCAGCAGCGTAGGAACTGCCATCGCAGATACGCAGTATTTT. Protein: CASSVGTAIADTQYF.

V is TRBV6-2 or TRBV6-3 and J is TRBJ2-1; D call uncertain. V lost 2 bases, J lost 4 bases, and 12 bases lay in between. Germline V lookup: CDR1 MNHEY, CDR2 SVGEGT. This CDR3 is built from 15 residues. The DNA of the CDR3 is TGTGCCAGCAGTTACCCCCGGTCAGATTACAATGAGCAGTTCTTC. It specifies CASSYPRSDYNEQFF.

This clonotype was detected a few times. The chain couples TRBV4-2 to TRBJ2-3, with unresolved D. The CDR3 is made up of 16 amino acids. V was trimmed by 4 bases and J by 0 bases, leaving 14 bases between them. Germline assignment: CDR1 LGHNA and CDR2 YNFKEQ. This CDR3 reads CASSPSGRVSTDTQYF. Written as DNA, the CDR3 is TGTGCCAGCAGCCCCTCCGGCAGAGTGAGCACAGATACGCAGTATTTT.